The text below deals with one T cell receptor beta chain. Its antigen is currently unknown. The time point is: naive CD8 control sorted from an acute-time-point sample. This entry comes from a study of CD8 T cells in acute hepatitis C reinfection. Assay: immunoSEQ multiplex PCR; the TCRdb copy retains only in-frame clones and omits some. The table records tens of thousands of clones, around nine tenths of them present only once. Germline loops: CDR1 PRHDT, CDR2 FYEKMQ (reference sequence). The CDR3 has 16 amino acids. J lost 1 base, V lost 7 bases, and 8 bases had no gene match. The study, taken as a whole, reports: Alphabeta pairing of public clonotypes could not be determined from bulk TCRbeta data.

The chain is built from TRBV13 and TRBJ2-3, with TRBD2 identical over 10 bases. This receptor was identified in a man aged 25-40 years with chronic hepatitis C. Sequencing input: naive CD8+ T cells from PBMCs. CDR3 bases: TGTGCCAGCATGGAGAGGGGGACTAGCGGCACAGATACGCAGTATTTT. This codes for CASMERGTSGTDTQYF.